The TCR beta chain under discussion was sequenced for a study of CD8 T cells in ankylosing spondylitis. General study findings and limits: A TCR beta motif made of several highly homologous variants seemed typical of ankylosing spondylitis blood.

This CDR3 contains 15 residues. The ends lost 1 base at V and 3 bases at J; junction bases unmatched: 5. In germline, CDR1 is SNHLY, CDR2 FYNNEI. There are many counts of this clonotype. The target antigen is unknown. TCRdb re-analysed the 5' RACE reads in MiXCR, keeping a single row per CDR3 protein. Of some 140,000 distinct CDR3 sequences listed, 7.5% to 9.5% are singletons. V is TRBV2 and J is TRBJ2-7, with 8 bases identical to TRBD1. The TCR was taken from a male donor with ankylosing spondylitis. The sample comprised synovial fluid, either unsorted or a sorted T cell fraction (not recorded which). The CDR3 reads CASSEGQGSFYEQYF. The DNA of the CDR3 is TGTGCCAGCAGTGAAGGACAGGGGTCTTTCTACGAGCAGTACTTC.